These 12 T cell receptor beta chains came from one sample sequenced in a study of T cells expressing NK-cell markers. TCRdb reprocessed the 5' RACE reads; each CDR3 protein has one entry and no DNA is given. In total, the table holds roughly 350,000 distinct CDR3 sequences. The sequencing input was blood T cells: a sorted CD56 or NKG2C T cell subset, CD4+ or CD8+ T cells, or bulk PBMC T cells (not recorded which). Source of these receptors: a man aged 18-69 years in good health.

The chain uses TRBV6-1 and TRBJ2-3; no DNA is available, so the TRBD1 call from TCRdb remains unchecked. The CDR3 extends over 16 amino acids. CDR1 is MNHNS and CDR2 is SASEGT in the germline V gene. CDR3 in amino acids: CASTPRARTSTDTQYF.

The V call is TRBV10-3, the J call TRBJ2-7; TCRdb's assignment of TRBD2 cannot be checked, as there is no DNA. The CDR3 has 14 amino acids. Germline lookup yields CDR1 ENHRY and CDR2 SYGVKD. The CDR3 loop is CAISGSGFTYEQYF.

This chain uses TRBV6-1 with TRBJ2-7. The CDR3 covers 13 residues. Germline V gives CDR1 MNHNS, CDR2 SASEGT. The chain's CDR3 is CASSQPNTYEQYF.

This rearrangement joins TRBV7-8 to TRBJ2-2. The CDR3 contains 14 residues. Per the germline V gene, CDR1 is SGHVS and CDR2 is FQNEAQ. CDR3 sequence reads: CASSRQETTGELFF. Combining the CDR3 with reference TRBV7-8 and TRBJ2-2 gives the whole variable domain GAGVSQSPRYKVAKRGQDVALRCDPISGHVSLFWYQQALGQGPEFLTYFQNEAQLDKSGLPSDRFFAERPEGSVSTLKIQRTQQEDSAVYLCASSRQETTGELFFGEGSRLTVL.

V gene TRBV20-1 combines with J gene TRBJ1-2; TCRdb selects TRBD1, and the lack of DNA leaves this call unchecked. The CDR3 consists of 13 residues. The germline CDR1 and CDR2 sequences are DFQATT and SNEGSKA (reference sequence). The CDR3 sequence: CSASAQVPYGYTF.

The chain is built from TRBV12-3 or TRBV12-4 and TRBJ1-4; with no DNA, the TCRdb D assignment of TRBD1 cannot be verified. CDR3 length equals 14 residues. CDR3 amino acids: CASSLGENNEKLFF.

This chain connects TRBV5-1 to TRBJ1-2; the TCRdb D gene call, TRBD1, has no DNA to confirm it. This CDR3 spans 14 amino acids. Looked up from germline, CDR1 is SGHRS and CDR2 is YFSETQ. This CDR3 is CASSPPGPNYGYTF. The full variable domain, its missing parts supplied by reference TRBV5-1 and TRBJ1-2, is KAGVTQTPRYLIKTRGQQVTLSCSPISGHRSVSWYQQTPGQGLQFLFEYFSETQRNKGNFPGRFSGRQFSNSRSEMNVSTLELGDSALYLCASSPPGPNYGYTFGSGTRLTVV.

The chain recombines TRBV29-1 with TRBJ1-2. The CDR3 length is 13 residues. The germline V gene has CDR1 SQVTM and CDR2 ANQGSEA. The CDR3 loop reads CSGGGGTNYGYTF.

This chain links TRBV7-2 with TRBJ2-7; TCRdb proposes TRBD1, but this gene call is untestable without DNA. Germline assignment: CDR1 SGHTA and CDR2 FQGNSA. The CDR3 runs 15 residues. CDR3 in amino acids: CASSLRGDSSWEQYF.

The genes are TRBV5-1 and TRBJ1-4; the D call from TCRdb, TRBD1, cannot be confirmed without DNA. Per the germline V gene, CDR1 is SGHRS and CDR2 is YFSETQ. The CDR3 is 14 amino acids. The CDR3 sequence: CASSSRPDSEKLFF. The full variable domain, completed using reference TRBV5-1 and TRBJ1-4, is KAGVTQTPRYLIKTRGQQVTLSCSPISGHRSVSWYQQTPGQGLQFLFEYFSETQRNKGNFPGRFSGRQFSNSRSEMNVSTLELGDSALYLCASSSRPDSEKLFFGSGTQLSVL.

V gene TRBV20-1 combines with J gene TRBJ2-2. This CDR3 comprises 13 residues. Germline CDR1 and CDR2: DFQATT and SNEGSKA (reference sequence). CDR3 residues: CIVRGSKTGELFF.

CDR3 sequence: CASSQRTGSEPQHF. The chain joins TRBV4-2 to TRBJ1-5; lacking DNA, the TRBD1 call made by TCRdb goes unchecked. Germline lookup yields CDR1 LGHNA and CDR2 YNFKEQ. The CDR3 has 14 amino acids.